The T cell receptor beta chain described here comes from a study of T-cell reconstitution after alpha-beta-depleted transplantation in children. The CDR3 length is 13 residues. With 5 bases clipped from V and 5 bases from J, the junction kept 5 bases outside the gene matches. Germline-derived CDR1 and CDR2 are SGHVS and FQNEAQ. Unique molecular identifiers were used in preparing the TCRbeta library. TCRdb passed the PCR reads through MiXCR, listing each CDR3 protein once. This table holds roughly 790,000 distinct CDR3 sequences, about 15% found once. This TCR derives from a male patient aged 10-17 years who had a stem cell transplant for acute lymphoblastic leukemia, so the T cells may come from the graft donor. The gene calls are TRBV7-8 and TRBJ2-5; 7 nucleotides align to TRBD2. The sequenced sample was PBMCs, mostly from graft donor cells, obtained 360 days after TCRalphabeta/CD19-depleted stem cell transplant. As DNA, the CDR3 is TGTGCCAGCAGCACGACTAGCCTGGAGACCCAGTACTTC. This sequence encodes CASSTTSLETQYF.